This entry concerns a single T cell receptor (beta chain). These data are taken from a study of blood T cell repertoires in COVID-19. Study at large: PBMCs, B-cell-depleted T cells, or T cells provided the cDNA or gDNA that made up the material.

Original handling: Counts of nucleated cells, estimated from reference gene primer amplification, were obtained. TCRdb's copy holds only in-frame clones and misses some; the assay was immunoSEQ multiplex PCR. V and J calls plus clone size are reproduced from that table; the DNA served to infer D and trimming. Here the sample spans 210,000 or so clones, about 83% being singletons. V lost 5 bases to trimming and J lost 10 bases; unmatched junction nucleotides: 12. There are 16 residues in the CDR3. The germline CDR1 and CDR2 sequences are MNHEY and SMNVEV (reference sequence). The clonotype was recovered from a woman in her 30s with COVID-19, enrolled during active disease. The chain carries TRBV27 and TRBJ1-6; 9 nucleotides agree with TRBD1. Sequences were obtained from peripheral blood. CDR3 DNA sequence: TGTGCCAGCAGTCATCCCCTCCGGGACAGGGTCTCACCCCTCCACTTT. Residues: CASSHPLRDRVSPLHF.